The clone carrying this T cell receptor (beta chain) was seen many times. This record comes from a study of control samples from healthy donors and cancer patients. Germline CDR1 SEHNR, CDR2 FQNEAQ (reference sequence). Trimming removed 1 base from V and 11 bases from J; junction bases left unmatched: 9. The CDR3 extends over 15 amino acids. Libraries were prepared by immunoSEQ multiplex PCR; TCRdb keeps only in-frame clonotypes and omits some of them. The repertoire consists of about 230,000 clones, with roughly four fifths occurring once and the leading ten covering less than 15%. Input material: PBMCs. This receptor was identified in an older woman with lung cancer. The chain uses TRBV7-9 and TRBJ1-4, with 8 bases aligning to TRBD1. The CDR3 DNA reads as TGTGCCAGCAGCTTAGAGACAGGGGCGGCGGGGAAACTGTTTTTT. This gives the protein CASSLETGAAGKLFF.